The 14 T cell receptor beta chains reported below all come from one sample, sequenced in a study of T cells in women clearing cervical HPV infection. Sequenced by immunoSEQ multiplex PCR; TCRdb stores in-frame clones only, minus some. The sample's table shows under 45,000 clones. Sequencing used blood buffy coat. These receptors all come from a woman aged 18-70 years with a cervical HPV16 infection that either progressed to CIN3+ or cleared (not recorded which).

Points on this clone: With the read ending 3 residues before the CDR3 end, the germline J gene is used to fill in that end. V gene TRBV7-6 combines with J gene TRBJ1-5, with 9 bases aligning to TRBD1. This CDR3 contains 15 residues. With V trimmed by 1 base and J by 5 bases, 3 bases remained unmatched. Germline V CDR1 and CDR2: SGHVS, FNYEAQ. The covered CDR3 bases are TGTGCCAGCAGCTTAGGGACAGGGGAGGATCAGCCC. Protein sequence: CASSLGTGEDQP. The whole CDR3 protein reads CASSLGTGEDQPQHF.

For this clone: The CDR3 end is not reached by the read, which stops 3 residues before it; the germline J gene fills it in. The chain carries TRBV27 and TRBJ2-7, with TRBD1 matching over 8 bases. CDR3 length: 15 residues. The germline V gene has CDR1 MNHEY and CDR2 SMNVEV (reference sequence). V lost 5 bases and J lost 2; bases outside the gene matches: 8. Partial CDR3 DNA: TGTGCCAGCAGTATTTACACGGGACAGGCCTACGAG. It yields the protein CASSIYTGQAYE. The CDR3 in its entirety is CASSIYTGQAYEQYF.

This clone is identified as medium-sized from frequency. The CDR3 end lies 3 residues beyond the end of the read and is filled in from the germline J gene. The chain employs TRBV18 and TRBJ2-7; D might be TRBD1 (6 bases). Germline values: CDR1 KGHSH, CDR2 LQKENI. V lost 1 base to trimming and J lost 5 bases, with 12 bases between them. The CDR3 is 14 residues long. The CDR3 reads CASSPRGRVDEQYF. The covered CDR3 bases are TGTGCCAGCTCACCACGGGGGCGGGTAGACGAG.

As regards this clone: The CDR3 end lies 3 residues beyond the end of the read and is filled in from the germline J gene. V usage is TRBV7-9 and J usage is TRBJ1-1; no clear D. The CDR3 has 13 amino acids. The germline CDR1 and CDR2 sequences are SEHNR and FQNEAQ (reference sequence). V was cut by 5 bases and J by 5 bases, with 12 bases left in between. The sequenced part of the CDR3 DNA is TGTGCCAGCAGCGTGACCCGGGTGACTGAA. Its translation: CASSVTRVTE. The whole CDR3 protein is CASSVTRVTEAFF.

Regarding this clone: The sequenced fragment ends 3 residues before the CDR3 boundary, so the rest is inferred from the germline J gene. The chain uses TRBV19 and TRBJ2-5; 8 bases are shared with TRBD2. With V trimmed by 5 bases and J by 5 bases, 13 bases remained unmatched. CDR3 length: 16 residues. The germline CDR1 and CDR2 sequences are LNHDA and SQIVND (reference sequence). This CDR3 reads CASSEMSGGPRETQYF. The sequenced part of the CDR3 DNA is TGTGCCAGTAGTGAGATGTCGGGGGGGCCCAGGGAGACC.

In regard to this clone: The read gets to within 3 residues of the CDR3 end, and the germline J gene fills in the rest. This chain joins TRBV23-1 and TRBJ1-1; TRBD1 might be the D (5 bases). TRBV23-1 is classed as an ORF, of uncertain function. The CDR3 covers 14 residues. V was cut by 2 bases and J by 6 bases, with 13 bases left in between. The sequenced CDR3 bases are TGCGCCAGCAGTCAACGGGATATGACAGCTGAA. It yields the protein CASSQRDMTAE. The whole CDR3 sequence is CASSQRDMTAEAFF.

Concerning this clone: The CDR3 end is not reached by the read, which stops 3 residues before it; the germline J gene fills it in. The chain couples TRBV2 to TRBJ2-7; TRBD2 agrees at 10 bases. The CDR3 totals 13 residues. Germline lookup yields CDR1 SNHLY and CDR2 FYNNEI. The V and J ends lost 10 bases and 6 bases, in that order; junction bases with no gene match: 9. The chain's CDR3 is CATNGLAGVEQYF. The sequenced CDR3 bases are TGTGCCACCAACGGGCTAGCGGGAGTCGAG.

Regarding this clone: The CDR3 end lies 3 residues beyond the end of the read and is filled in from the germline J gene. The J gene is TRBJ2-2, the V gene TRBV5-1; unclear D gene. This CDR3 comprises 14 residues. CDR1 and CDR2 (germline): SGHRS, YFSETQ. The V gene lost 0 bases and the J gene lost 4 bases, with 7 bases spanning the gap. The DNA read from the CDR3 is TGCGCCAGCAGCTTGGCCTCTAGCACCGGGGAG. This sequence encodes CASSLASSTGE. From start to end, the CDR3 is CASSLASSTGELFF.

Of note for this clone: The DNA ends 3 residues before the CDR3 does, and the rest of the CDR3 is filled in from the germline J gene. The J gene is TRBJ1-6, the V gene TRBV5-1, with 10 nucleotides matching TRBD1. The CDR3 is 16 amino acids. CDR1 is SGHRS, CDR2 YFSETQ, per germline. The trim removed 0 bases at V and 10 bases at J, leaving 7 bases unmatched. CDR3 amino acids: CASSLGGTGERSPLHF. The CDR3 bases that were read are TGCGCCAGCAGCTTGGGCGGGACAGGGGAAAGGTCACCC.

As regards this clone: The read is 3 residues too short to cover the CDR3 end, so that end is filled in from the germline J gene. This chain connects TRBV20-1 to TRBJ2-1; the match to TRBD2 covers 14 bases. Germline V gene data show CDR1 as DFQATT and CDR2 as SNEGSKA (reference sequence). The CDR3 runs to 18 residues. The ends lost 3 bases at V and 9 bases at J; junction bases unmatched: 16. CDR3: CSARDPGTSGGVQSEQFF. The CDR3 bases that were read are TGCAGTGCTAGGGATCCCGGGACTAGCGGGGGAGTACAAAGTGAG.

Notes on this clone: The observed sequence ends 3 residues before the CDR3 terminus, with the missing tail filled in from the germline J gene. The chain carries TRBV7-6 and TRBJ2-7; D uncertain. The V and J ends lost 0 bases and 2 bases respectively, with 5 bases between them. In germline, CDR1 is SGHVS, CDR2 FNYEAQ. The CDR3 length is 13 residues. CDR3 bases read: TGTGCCAGCAGCTTAGCAGCAACCTACGAG. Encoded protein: CASSLAATYE. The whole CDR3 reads CASSLAATYEQYF.

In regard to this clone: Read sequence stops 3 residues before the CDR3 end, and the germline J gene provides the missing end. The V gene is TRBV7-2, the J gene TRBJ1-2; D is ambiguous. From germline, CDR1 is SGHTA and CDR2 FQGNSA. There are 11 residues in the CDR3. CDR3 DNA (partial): TGTGCCAGCAGCTCCATCTACGAC. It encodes CASSSIYD. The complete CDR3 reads CASSSIYDYTF. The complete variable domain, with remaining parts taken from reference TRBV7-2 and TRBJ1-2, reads GAGVSQSPSNKVTEKGKDVELRCDPISGHTALYWYRQSLGQGLEFLIYFQGNSAPDKSGLPSDRFSAERTGGSVSTLTIQRTQQEDSAVYLCASSSIYDYTFGSGTRLTVV.

The sequenced CDR3 bases are TGTGCCAGCTCACTTCGGGACTTAAACTATGGC. This translates into CASSLRDLNYG. The whole CDR3 protein reads CASSLRDLNYGYTF. This chain links TRBV18 with TRBJ1-2; D may be TRBD1 (5 bases). Sequencing ends 3 residues short of the CDR3 end; the germline J gene provides the rest. The CDR3 spans 14 residues. The germline V gene has CDR1 KGHSH and CDR2 LQKENI. V lost 4 bases to trimming and J lost 2 bases, with 11 bases between them.

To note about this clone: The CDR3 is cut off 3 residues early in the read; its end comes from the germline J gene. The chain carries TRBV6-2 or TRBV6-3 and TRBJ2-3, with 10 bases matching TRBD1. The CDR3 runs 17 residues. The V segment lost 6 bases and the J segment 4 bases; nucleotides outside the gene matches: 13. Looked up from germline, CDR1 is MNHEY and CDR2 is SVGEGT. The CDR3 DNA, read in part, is TGTGCCAGCAGCCTCGACAGGGGGCGCCCCCGGGCAGATACG. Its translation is CASSLDRGRPRADT. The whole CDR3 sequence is CASSLDRGRPRADTQYF.